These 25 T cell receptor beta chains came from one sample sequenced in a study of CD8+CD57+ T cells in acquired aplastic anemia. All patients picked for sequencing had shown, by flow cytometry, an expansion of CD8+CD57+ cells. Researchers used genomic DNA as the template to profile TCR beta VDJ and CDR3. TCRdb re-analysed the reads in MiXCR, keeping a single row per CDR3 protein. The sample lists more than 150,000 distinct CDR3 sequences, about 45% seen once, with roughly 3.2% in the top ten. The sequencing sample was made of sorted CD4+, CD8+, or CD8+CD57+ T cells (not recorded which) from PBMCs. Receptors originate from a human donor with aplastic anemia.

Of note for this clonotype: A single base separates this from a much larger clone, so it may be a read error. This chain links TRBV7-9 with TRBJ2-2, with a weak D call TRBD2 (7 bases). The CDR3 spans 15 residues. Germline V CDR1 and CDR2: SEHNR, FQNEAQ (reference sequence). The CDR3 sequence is CASSLGGGNTGELVF. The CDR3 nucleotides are TGTGCCAGCAGCTTAGGGGGGGGCAACACCGGGGAGCTGGTTTTT. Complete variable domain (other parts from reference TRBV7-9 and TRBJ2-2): DTGVSQNPRHKITKRGQNVTFRCDPISEHNRLYWYRQTLGQGPEFLTYFQNEAQLEKSRLLSDRFSAERPKGSFSTLEIQRTEQGDSAMYLCASSLGGGNTGELVFGEGSRLTVL.

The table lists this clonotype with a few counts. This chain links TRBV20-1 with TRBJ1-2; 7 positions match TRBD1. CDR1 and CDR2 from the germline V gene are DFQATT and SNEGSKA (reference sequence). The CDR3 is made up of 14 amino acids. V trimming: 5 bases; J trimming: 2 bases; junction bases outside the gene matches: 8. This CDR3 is CSAPTGTENYGYTF. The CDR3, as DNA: TGCAGTGCTCCCACCGGGACAGAAAACTATGGCTACACCTTC.

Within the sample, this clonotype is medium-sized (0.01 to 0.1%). CDR3 region: CAISEVGTQTYEQYF. The CDR3 DNA follows: TGTGCCATCAGTGAGGTGGGGACACAAACCTACGAGCAGTACTTC. The chain carries TRBV10-3 and TRBJ2-7; perhaps TRBD1 as D (6 bases). Germline CDR1 ENHRY, CDR2 SYGVKD. CDR3 length equals 15 residues. Trimming removed 2 bases from V and 2 bases from J, with 13 bases in between.

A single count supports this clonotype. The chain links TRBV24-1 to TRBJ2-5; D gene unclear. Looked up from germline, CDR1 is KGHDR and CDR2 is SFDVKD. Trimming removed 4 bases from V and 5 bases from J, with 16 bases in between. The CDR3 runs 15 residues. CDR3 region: CATSDPRNDQETQYF. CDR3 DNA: TGTGCCACCAGTGACCCTCGGAATGATCAGGAGACCCAGTACTTC.

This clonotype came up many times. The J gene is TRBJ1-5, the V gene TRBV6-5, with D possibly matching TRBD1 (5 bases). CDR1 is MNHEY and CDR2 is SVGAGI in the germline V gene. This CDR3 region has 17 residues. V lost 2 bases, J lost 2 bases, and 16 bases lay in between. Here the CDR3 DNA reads TGTGCCAGCAGTTACAACGGGGGGGAAGGCGGCAATCAGCCCCAGCATTTT. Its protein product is CASSYNGGEGGNQPQHF.

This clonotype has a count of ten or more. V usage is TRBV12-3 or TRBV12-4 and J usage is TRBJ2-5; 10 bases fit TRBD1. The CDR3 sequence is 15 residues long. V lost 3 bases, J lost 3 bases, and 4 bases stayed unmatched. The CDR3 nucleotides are TGTGCCAGCAGTTTTAGGGACAGGGGTAAAGAGACCCAGTACTTC. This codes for CASSFRDRGKETQYF.

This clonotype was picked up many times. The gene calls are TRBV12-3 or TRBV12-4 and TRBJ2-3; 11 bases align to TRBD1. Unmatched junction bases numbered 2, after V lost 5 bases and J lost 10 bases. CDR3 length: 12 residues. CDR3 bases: TGTGCCAGCAGTCGGGACAGGGGGTCGCAGTATTTT. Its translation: CASSRDRGSQYF.

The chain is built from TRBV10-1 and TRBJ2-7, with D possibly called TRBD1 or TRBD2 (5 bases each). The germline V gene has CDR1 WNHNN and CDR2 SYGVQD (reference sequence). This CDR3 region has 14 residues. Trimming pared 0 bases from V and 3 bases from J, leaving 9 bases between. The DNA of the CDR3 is TGCGCCAGCAGTGAGTCCTCAGGGAGCTACGAGCAGTACGTC. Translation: CASSESSGSYEQYV.

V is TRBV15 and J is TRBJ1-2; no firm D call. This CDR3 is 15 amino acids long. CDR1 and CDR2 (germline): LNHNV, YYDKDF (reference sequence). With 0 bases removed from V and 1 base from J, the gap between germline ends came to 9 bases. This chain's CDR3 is CATSRDEGINYGYTF. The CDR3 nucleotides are TGTGCCACCAGCAGAGATGAGGGTATTAACTATGGCTACACCTTC.

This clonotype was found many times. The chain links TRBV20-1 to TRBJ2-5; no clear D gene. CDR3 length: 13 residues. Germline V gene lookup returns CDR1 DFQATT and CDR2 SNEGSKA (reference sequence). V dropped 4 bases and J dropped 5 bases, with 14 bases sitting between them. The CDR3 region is CSATSVLGETQYF. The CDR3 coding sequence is TGCAGTGCTACCTCCGTATTAGGGGAGACCCAGTACTTC.

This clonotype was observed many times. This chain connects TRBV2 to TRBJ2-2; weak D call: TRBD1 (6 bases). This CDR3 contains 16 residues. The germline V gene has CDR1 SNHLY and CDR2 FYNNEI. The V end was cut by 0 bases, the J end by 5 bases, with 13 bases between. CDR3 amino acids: CASSEALGAGTGELFF. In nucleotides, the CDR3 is TGTGCCAGCAGTGAAGCGCTGGGGGCTGGGACCGGGGAGCTGTTTTTT.

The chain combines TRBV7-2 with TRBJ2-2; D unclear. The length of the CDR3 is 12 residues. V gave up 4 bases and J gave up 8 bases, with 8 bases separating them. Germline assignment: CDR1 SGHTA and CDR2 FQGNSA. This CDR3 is CASSYLPGELFF. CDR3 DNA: TGTGCCAGCAGCTACCTCCCAGGGGAGCTGTTTTTT.

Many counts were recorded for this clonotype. The CDR3 spells CASSLAMSRPDTQYF. CDR3 nucleotide sequence: TGTGCCAGCAGCTTAGCGATGAGTAGACCAGATACGCAGTATTTT. The chain is built from TRBV7-9 and TRBJ2-3; D call uncertain. Looked up from germline, CDR1 is SEHNR and CDR2 is FQNEAQ (reference sequence). This CDR3 contains 15 residues. V shed 0 bases and J shed 4 bases, with 11 bases lying between them.

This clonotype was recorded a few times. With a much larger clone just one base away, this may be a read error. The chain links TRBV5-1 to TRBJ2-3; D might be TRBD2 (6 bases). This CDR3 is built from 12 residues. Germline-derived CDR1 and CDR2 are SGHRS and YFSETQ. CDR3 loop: CAGSMEGDTQYF. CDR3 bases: TGCGCCGGCAGCATGGAGGGCGATACGCAGTATTTT.

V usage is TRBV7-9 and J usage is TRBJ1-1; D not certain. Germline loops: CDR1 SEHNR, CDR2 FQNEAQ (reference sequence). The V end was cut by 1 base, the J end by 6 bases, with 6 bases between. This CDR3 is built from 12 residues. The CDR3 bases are TGTGCCAGCAGCTTAGGGGCAGCTGAAGCTTTCTTT. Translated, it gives CASSLGAAEAFF.

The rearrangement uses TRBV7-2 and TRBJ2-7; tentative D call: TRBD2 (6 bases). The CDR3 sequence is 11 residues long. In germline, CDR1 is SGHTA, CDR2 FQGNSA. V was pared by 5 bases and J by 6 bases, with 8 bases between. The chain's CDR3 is CASSRLGEQYF. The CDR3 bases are TGTGCCAGCAGCCGACTAGGCGAGCAGTACTTC.

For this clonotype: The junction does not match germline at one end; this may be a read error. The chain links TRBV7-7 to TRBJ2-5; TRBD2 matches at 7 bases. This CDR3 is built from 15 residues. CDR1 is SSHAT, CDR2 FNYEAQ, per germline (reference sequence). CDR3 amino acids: CASTFGAGKEETQYF. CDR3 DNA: TGTGCTAGCACCTTCGGAGCGGGGAAGGAAGAGACCCAGTACTTC.

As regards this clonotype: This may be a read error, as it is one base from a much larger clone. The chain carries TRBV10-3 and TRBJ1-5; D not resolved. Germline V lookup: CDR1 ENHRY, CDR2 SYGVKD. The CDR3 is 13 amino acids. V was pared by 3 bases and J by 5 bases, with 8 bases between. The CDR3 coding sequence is TGTGCCATCAGTGAAAGGTGGGATCAGCCCCAGCATTTT. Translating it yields CAISERWDQPQHF.

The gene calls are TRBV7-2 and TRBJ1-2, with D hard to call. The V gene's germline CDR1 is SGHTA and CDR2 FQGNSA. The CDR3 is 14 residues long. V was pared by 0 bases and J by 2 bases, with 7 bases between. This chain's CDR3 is CASSLAQANYGYTF. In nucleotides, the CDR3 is TGTGCCAGCAGCTTAGCGCAGGCCAACTATGGCTACACCTTC.

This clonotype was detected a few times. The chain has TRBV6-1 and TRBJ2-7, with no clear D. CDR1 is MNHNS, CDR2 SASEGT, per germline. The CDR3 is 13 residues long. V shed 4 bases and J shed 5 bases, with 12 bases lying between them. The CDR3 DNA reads TGTGCCAGCAGTGCCGGCCGAGGCCACGAGCAGTACGTC. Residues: CASSAGRGHEQYV.

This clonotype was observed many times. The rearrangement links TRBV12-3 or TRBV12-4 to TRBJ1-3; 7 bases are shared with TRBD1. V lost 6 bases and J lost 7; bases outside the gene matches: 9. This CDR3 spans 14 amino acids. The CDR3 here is CASSRQPGGNTIYF. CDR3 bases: TGTGCCAGCAGCCGACAGCCAGGGGGGAACACCATATATTTT.

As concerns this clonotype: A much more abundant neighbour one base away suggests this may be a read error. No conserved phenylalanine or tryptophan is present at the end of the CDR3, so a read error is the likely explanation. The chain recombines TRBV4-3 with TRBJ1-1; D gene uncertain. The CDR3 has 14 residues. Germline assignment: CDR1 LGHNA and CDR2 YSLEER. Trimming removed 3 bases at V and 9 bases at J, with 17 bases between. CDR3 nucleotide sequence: TGCGCCAGCAGCCACGTCAGAGGTCCCTCTCAAGCTTTCTCT. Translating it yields CASSHVRGPSQAFS.

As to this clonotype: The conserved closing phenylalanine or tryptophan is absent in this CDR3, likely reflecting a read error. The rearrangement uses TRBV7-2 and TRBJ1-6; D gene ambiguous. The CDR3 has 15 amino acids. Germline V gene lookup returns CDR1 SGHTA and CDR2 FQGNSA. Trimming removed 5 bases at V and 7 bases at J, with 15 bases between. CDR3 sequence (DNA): TGTGCCAGCAGCGAAAGCTACGGATGGAATTCACCCCTCCACTCT. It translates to CASSESYGWNSPLHS.

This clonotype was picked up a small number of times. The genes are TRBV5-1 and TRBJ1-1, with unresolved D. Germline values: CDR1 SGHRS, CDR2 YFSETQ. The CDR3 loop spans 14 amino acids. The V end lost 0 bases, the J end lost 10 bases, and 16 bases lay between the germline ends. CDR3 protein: CASSLETRATGAFF. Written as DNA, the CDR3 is TGCGCCAGCAGCTTGGAAACCCGGGCCACGGGAGCTTTCTTT.

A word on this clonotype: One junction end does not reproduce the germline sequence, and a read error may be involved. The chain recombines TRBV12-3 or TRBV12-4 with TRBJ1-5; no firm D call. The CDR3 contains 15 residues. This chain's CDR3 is CASSSPGNSNPPQHF. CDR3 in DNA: TGTGCCAGCAGTTCCCCGGGGAATAGCAATCCGCCCCAGCATTTT.